These 10 T cell receptor beta chains came from one sample sequenced in a study of cytomegalovirus exposure and HLA in healthy donors. PCR amplification relied on 60 Vbeta primers (plus 13 Jbeta primers). Only in-frame clones appear in the TCRdb table, and some are missing; sequencing was by immunoSEQ multiplex PCR. The repertoire has about 150,000 clones, around 80% of them found once; the top ten carry over 2.5%. Source material: PBMCs. These receptor sequences come from a woman between 50 and 59 years old in good health and CMV-seropositive.

This chain connects TRBV15 to TRBJ2-1; the match to TRBD2 covers 11 bases. The CDR3 is made up of 17 amino acids. CDR1 is LNHNV and CDR2 is YYDKDF in the germline V gene (reference sequence). The trim removed 2 bases at V and 9 bases at J, leaving 12 bases unmatched. The CDR3: CATSRSLAGGPFLEQFF. In DNA form, the CDR3 reads TGTGCCACCAGCAGATCCCTAGCGGGAGGTCCTTTTCTTGAGCAGTTCTTC.

The chain combines TRBV28 with TRBJ2-3, with 7 bases lining up with TRBD2. This CDR3 has 16 residues. The V gene's germline CDR1 is MDHEN and CDR2 SYDVKM. J gave up 5 bases and V 3 bases, and 11 bases lay outside the gene matches. CDR3 sequence reads: CASSFTGGGPIDTQYF. For the CDR3, the DNA is TGTGCCAGCAGTTTTACGGGGGGAGGGCCAATAGATACGCAGTATTTT.

The genes are TRBV13 and TRBJ2-3; a possible D gene is TRBD1 (6 bases). Germline V gene sequence: CDR1 PRHDT, CDR2 FYEKMQ (reference sequence). The CDR3 sequence is 15 residues long. V was cut by 5 bases and J by 3 bases, with 15 bases left in between. This chain's CDR3 is CASSARTGRTDTQYF. The CDR3 DNA follows: TGTGCCAGCAGCGCCCGTACAGGGCGGACAGATACGCAGTATTTT.

This clone was seen only once. The chain combines TRBV4-3 with TRBJ1-1, with D tentatively TRBD1 (6 bases). The CDR3 has 14 residues. Trimming stripped 4 bases from V and 10 bases from J, with 19 bases between. CDR1 LGHNA and CDR2 YSLEER come from the germline V gene. CDR3 in DNA: TGCGCCAGCAGCCCGTCAACAGGGTTACGGGGAGCTTTCTTT. The encoded protein is CASSPSTGLRGAFF.

This clone was detected only a few times. The chain recombines TRBV4-2 with TRBJ2-5, with 7 bases that match TRBD2. Germline V gene sequence: CDR1 LGHNA, CDR2 YNFKEQ. The V segment lost 5 bases and the J segment 5 bases; nucleotides outside the gene matches: 14. This CDR3 has 16 amino acids. As DNA, the CDR3 is TGTGCCAGCAGCTTGATGGGGGGGGAGGATCAGGAGACCCAGTACTTC. It specifies CASSLMGGEDQETQYF.

This clone came up a few times. The chain carries TRBV2 and TRBJ2-5; no firm D call. Germline assignment: CDR1 SNHLY and CDR2 FYNNEI. There are 10 residues in the CDR3. Trimming cost V 5 bases and J 4 bases, with 2 bases left between them. CDR3 nucleotide sequence: TGTGCCAGCAGTCGAGAGACCCAGTACTTC. This encodes CASSRETQYF.

V and J are TRBV13 and TRBJ2-3, with no clear D. Trimming took 2 bases from V and 2 from J, leaving 14 bases between them. The CDR3 contains 16 residues. CDR1 and CDR2 from the germline V gene are PRHDT and FYEKMQ (reference sequence). Written as DNA, the CDR3 is TGTGCCAGCAGCTTACAATTGCACTCCTCCACAGATACGCAGTATTTT. It translates to CASSLQLHSSTDTQYF.

This clone was observed a single time. J is TRBJ1-1 and V is TRBV28, with TRBD1 matching over 7 bases. V shed 4 bases, J shed 10 bases, and the junction held 12 bases outside the gene matches. The CDR3 runs 14 residues. Germline V gene data show CDR1 as MDHEN and CDR2 as SYDVKM. The CDR3 DNA reads TGTGCCAGCAGTTCCCCCCTTAAGACAGGGCGAGCTTTCTTT. Protein product: CASSSPLKTGRAFF.

This sequence joins TRBV9 and TRBJ2-5; the match to TRBD1 covers 7 bases. Losses at the gene ends were 4 bases for V and 1 base for J; bases not matched to a gene: 4. CDR1 and CDR2 from the germline V gene are SGDLS and YYNGEE. This CDR3 has 14 amino acids. CDR3 protein: CASSIQGTQETQYF. CDR3 DNA: TGTGCCAGCAGCATACAGGGGACCCAAGAGACCCAGTACTTC.

A few counts support this clone. The chain employs TRBV4-2 and TRBJ2-7; 7 bases are a match to TRBD2. Germline V gene sequence: CDR1 LGHNA, CDR2 YNFKEQ. The CDR3 is 16 amino acids. The V and J ends lost 0 bases and 0 bases, in that order; junction bases with no gene match: 5. The CDR3 reads CASSQETAGNSYEQYF. The CDR3 coding sequence is TGTGCCAGCAGCCAAGAAACAGCGGGGAACTCCTACGAGCAGTACTTC.